Each of the 21 T cell receptor beta chains below was sequenced from the same sample in a study of identical twins. One entry per CDR3 protein, called by TCRdb with MiXCR from the 5' RACE reads. The sample contains around 570,000 distinct CDR3 sequences, approximately 9.6% of which appear only once. The same data also contributed to another study, on yellow fever vaccine responses in identical twins.

Sequencing was performed on PBMCs. These receptors all stem from a young woman in good health.

In this sample, this clonotype turned up a few times. A clone one base away is much larger, so this may be a read error. The V call is TRBV2, the J call TRBJ2-5; 13 bases agree with TRBD2. V lost 5 bases, J lost 4 bases, and 4 bases stayed unmatched. Germline assignment: CDR1 SNHLY and CDR2 FYNNEI. This CDR3 has 15 residues. This CDR3 reads CASSPGLAGAETQYF. CDR3 DNA sequence: TGTGCCAGCAGTCCCGGACTAGCGGGAGCAGAGACCCAGTACTTC. Complete variable domain (other parts from reference TRBV2 and TRBJ2-5): EPEVTQTPSHQVTQMGQEVILRCVPISNHLYFYWYRQILGQKVEFLVSFYNNEISEKSEIFDDQFSVERPDGSNFTLKIRSTKLEDSAMYFCASSPGLAGAETQYFGPGTRLLVL.

The chain links TRBV5-1 to TRBJ2-5; D is perhaps TRBD1 or TRBD2 (7 bases each). Germline CDR1 and CDR2: SGHRS and YFSETQ. V shed 4 bases and J shed 2 bases, with 18 bases lying between them. The CDR3 has 16 residues. The CDR3 here is CASSRGRQGGQETQYF. As DNA, the CDR3 is TGCGCCAGCAGCCGAGGTAGACAGGGAGGGCAAGAGACCCAGTACTTC.

This clonotype has more than one count but fewer than ten. The chain uses TRBV7-9 and TRBJ2-5; the D gene is possibly TRBD1 (6 bases). The CDR3 has 15 amino acids. The V and J ends lost 5 bases and 5 bases respectively, with 18 bases between them. Germline loops: CDR1 SEHNR, CDR2 FQNEAQ (reference sequence). The CDR3 loop is CASSHPVQGWETQYF. CDR3 nucleotides: TGTGCCAGCAGCCATCCGGTGCAGGGGTGGGAGACCCAGTACTTC. Full variable domain (missing parts from reference TRBV7-9 and TRBJ2-5): DTGVSQNPRHKITKRGQNVTFRCDPISEHNRLYWYRQTLGQGPEFLTYFQNEAQLEKSRLLSDRFSAERPKGSFSTLEIQRTEQGDSAMYLCASSHPVQGWETQYFGPGTRLLVL.

In this sample, this clonotype turned up many times. The chain carries TRBV6-2 or TRBV6-3 and TRBJ2-5; 8 positions match TRBD1. The germline gives CDR1 MNHEY, CDR2 SVGEGT. The CDR3 consists of 16 residues. V lost 8 bases, J lost 2 bases, and 13 bases stayed unmatched. CDR3 in DNA: TGTGCCAGCTTTTGGTCACGGACAGGGAAACAAGAGACCCAGTACTTC. Translating gives CASFWSRTGKQETQYF.

This clonotype occurred a few times. The J gene is TRBJ2-7, the V gene TRBV12-3 or TRBV12-4; D is possibly TRBD2 (5 bases). The length of the CDR3 is 14 residues. Trimming took 5 bases from V and 6 from J, leaving 17 bases between them. CDR3 amino acids: CASSIRTLASEQYF. The CDR3 nucleotides are TGTGCCAGCAGTATACGGACTTTAGCCAGCGAGCAGTACTTC.

This clonotype was seen only a few times. The chain has TRBV7-3 and TRBJ1-2; 12 nucleotides line up with TRBD1. CDR3 length: 18 amino acids. Germline V CDR1 and CDR2: SGHTA, FQGTGA. J gave up 4 bases and V 1 base, and 10 bases lay outside the gene matches. In DNA form, the CDR3 reads TGTGCCAGCAGCTTAATGGGGACAGGGGGCCAAGGAGCCTATGGCTACACCTTC. It yields the protein CASSLMGTGGQGAYGYTF.

This chain connects TRBV19 to TRBJ2-3, with 7 bases fitting TRBD1. This CDR3 region has 14 residues. V lost 4 bases, J lost 10 bases, and 11 bases stayed unmatched. Germline V lookup: CDR1 LNHDA, CDR2 SQIVND (reference sequence). CDR3 sequence: CASSTREGAQPQYF. CDR3 DNA: TGTGCCAGTAGTACCCGAGAGGGGGCGCAGCCGCAGTATTTT.

Ten or more counts support this clonotype. V gene TRBV5-1 combines with J gene TRBJ2-7; 9 bases fit TRBD2. The CDR3 extends over 17 amino acids. The trim removed 0 bases at V and 4 bases at J, leaving 11 bases unmatched. Germline assignment: CDR1 SGHRS and CDR2 YFSETQ. In nucleotides, the CDR3 is TGCGCCAGCAGCTTGGGTATCCCCCGCGGGGGGGGTTACGAGCAGTACTTC. Its translation: CASSLGIPRGGGYEQYF.

The chain has TRBV27 and TRBJ2-5, with a possible D match to TRBD1 (7 bases). Germline values: CDR1 MNHEY, CDR2 SMNVEV (reference sequence). The V gene lost 6 bases and the J gene lost 5 bases, with 22 bases spanning the gap. The CDR3 runs to 16 residues. In nucleotides, the CDR3 is TGTGCCAGCAGACTAACCCCAGGAGGGGGCGCCGAGACCCAGTACTTC. Its translation: CASRLTPGGGAETQYF.

This clonotype was picked up a small number of times. The V gene is TRBV12-3 or TRBV12-4, the J gene TRBJ2-2; TRBD1 agrees at 7 bases. The CDR3 spans 13 residues. Written as DNA, the CDR3 is TGTGCAAGCGACAGGGCGAACACCGGGGAGCTGTTTTTT. As protein: CASDRANTGELFF.

V gene TRBV20-1 combines with J gene TRBJ2-1; 10 nucleotides agree with TRBD2. Germline assignment: CDR1 DFQATT and CDR2 SNEGSKA (reference sequence). This CDR3 comprises 18 residues. CDR3 residues: CCARDSSGRFGSYNEQFF. The CDR3 nucleotides are TGCTGCGCTAGAGATTCTAGCGGGAGATTCGGCTCCTACAATGAGCAGTTCTTC.

This clonotype was seen many times. The rearrangement links TRBV7-9 to TRBJ2-1; possibly TRBD2 for D (6 bases). The CDR3 extends over 12 amino acids. CDR1 is SEHNR, CDR2 FQNEAQ, per germline (reference sequence). V gave up 0 bases and J gave up 13 bases, with 10 bases separating them. CDR3 region: CASSLAGLPQFF. CDR3 nucleotide sequence: TGTGCCAGCAGCTTAGCGGGACTCCCACAGTTCTTC.

The gene calls are TRBV9 and TRBJ2-1; TRBD2 agrees at 7 bases. Trimming took 0 bases from V and 4 from J; bases not matched to a gene: 7. CDR3 length: 16 amino acids. Germline CDR1 SGDLS, CDR2 YYNGEE. The CDR3 spells CASSVDPSGTYNEQFF. The CDR3 DNA is TGTGCCAGCAGCGTAGACCCTAGCGGAACTTACAATGAGCAGTTCTTC.

There are a few counts of this clonotype. The chain is built from TRBV24-1 and TRBJ2-2; 8 positions agree with TRBD1. The CDR3 runs to 17 residues. In germline, CDR1 is KGHDR, CDR2 SFDVKD. V lost 4 bases to trimming and J lost 5 bases; unmatched junction nucleotides: 11. The CDR3 DNA follows: TGTGCCACCAGTGACGTACCAGGGGGCTTTCGGACCGGGGAGCTGTTTTTT. Its translation is CATSDVPGGFRTGELFF.

A few counts support this clonotype. The J gene is TRBJ1-6, the V gene TRBV6-1; tentative D call: TRBD1 (5 bases). The V end was cut by 2 bases, the J end by 9 bases, with 17 bases between. The CDR3 totals 16 residues. Germline CDR1 and CDR2: MNHNS and SASEGT. CDR3 DNA: TGTGCCAGCAGTGAAAATCTAGGGGCAGCCGGTTCACCCCTCCACTTT. Residues: CASSENLGAAGSPLHF.

Many counts were recorded for this clonotype. V and J are TRBV15 and TRBJ2-7; no definite D call. CDR3 size: 14 residues. In germline, CDR1 is LNHNV, CDR2 YYDKDF (reference sequence). V dropped 5 bases and J dropped 9 bases, with 20 bases sitting between them. Here the CDR3 reads CATSVWPKDAVQYF. The CDR3 bases are TGTGCCACCAGCGTGTGGCCCAAAGATGCGGTGCAGTACTTC.

There are many counts of this clonotype. This chain links TRBV11-2 with TRBJ2-3; D is unclear. CDR1 and CDR2 (germline): SGHAT, FQNNGV. The CDR3 length is 12 residues. V was trimmed by 6 bases and J by 8 bases, leaving 12 bases between them. CDR3 DNA sequence: TGTGCCAGCAGTTCTGGACGGTCTACGCAGTATTTT. This encodes CASSSGRSTQYF. The full variable domain, rest sourced from reference TRBV11-2 and TRBJ2-3, is EAGVAQSPRYKIIEKRQSVAFWCNPISGHATLYWYQQILGQGPKLLIQFQNNGVVDDSQLPKDRFSAERLKGVDSTLKIQPAKLEDSAVYLCASSSGRSTQYFGPGTRLTVL.

This clonotype was counted ten times or more. J is TRBJ2-5 and V is TRBV14, with 7 bases lining up with TRBD2. The germline V gene has CDR1 SGHDN and CDR2 FVKESK. V dropped 1 base and J dropped 9; count of bases not matched to a gene: 11. The CDR3 has 15 residues. CDR3 region: CASSQVSSGRGAQYF. The CDR3 region has the DNA TGTGCCAGCAGCCAAGTTTCTAGCGGAAGAGGAGCCCAGTACTTC. Full variable domain (rest looked up from reference TRBV14 and TRBJ2-5): EAGVTQFPSHSVIEKGQTVTLRCDPISGHDNLYWYRRVMGKEIKFLLHFVKESKQDESGMPNNRFLAERTGGTYSTLKVQPAELEDSGVYFCASSQVSSGRGAQYFGPGTRLLVL.

This clonotype showed up many times. V usage is TRBV21-1 and J usage is TRBJ2-3. TRBV21-1 corresponds to a pseudogene. The CDR3 spans 13 residues. CDR3: CASSSIGRYTQYF. The CDR3 nucleotides are TGTGCCAGCAGCAGTATCGGACGGTATACGCAGTATTTT.

Only a few counts were recorded for this clonotype. The chain recombines TRBV11-2 with TRBJ2-7; D might be TRBD2 (5 bases). Trimming stripped 6 bases from V and 1 base from J, with 16 bases between. The germline CDR1 and CDR2 sequences are SGHAT and FQNNGV. CDR3 length equals 15 residues. The CDR3: CASRAVRGPSYEQYF. The CDR3 DNA reads TGTGCCAGCAGGGCCGTACGGGGTCCTTCCTACGAGCAGTACTTC.

This clonotype was seen at least ten times. The chain recombines TRBV15 with TRBJ2-1; 10 nucleotides align to TRBD2. There are 14 residues in the CDR3. CDR1 and CDR2 from the germline V gene are LNHNV and YYDKDF (reference sequence). J gave up 5 bases and V 5 bases, and 3 bases lay outside the gene matches. The CDR3 loop reads CATSWTSGHNEQFF. In nucleotides, the CDR3 is TGTGCCACCAGCTGGACTAGCGGACACAATGAGCAGTTCTTC.